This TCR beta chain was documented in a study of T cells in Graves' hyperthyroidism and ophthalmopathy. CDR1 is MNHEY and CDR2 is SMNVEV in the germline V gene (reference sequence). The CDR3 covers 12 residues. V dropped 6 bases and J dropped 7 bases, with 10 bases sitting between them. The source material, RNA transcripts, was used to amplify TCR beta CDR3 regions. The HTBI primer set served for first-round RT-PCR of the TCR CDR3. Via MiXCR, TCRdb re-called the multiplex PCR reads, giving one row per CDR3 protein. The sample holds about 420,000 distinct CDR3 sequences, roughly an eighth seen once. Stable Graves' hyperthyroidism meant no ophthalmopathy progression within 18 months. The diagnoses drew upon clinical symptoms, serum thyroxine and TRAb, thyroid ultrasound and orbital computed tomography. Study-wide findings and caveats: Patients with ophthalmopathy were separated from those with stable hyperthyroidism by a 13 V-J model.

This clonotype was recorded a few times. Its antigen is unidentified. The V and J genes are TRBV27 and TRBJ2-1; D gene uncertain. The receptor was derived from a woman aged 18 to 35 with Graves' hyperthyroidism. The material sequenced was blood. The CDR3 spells CASRTIWNEQFF. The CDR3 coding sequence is TGTGCCAGCAGGACCATTTGGAATGAGCAGTTCTTC.